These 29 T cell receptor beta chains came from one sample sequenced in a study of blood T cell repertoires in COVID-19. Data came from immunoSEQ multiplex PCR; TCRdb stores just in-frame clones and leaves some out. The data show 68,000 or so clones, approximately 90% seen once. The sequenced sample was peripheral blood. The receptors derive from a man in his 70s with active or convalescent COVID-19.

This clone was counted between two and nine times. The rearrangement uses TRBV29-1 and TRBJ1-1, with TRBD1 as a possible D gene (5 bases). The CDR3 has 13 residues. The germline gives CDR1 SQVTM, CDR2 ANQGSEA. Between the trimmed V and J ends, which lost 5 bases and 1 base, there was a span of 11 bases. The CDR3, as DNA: TGCAGCGTTCCAAGCCAGGGGAACACTGAAGCTTTCTTT. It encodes CSVPSQGNTEAFF.

CDR3 coding DNA: TGCGCCAGCAGCTTAGGGACAGCAGGGACCGGGGAGCTGTTTTTT. It translates to CASSLGTAGTGELFF. This sequence joins TRBV5-1 and TRBJ2-2; 7 nucleotides match TRBD1. The CDR3 has 15 amino acids. Germline V gene lookup returns CDR1 SGHRS and CDR2 YFSETQ. After removal of 2 bases from V and 5 bases from J, the junction contained 6 bases not matched to a gene.

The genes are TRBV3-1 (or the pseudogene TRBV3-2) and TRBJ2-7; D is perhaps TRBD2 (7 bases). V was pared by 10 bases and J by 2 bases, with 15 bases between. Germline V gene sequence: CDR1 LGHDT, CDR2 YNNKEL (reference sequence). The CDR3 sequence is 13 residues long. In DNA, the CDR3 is TGTGCCACCTCCTTGCGGGGGCCCTACGAGCAGTACTTC. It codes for CATSLRGPYEQYF.

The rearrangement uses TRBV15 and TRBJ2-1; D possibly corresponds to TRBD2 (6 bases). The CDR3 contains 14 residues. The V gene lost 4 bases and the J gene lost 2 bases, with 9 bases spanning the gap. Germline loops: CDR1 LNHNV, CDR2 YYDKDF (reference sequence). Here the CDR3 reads CATSTRGTYNEQFF. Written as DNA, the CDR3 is TGTGCCACCAGCACGCGGGGAACCTACAATGAGCAGTTCTTC.

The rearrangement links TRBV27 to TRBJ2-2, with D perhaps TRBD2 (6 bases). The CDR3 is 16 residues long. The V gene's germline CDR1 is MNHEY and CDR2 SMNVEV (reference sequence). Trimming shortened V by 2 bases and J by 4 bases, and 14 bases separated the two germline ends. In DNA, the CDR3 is TGTGCCAGCAGTTTAAGTCAGGGACTGGCCACCGGGGAGCTGTTTTTT. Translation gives CASSLSQGLATGELFF.

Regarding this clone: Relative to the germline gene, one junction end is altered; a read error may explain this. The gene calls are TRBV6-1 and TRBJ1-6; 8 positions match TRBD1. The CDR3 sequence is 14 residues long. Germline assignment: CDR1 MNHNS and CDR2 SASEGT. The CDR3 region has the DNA TGTGCCAGCAGGGAAGACAGGGGATGGTCACCCCTCCACTTT. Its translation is CASREDRGWSPLHF.

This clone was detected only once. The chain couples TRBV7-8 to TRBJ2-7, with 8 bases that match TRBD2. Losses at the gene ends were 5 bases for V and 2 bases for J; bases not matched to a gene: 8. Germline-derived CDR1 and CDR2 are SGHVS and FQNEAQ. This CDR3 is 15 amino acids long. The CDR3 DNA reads TGTGCCAGCAGCCCGGGGGGGCTCAGTCCCTACGAGCAGTACTTC. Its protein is CASSPGGLSPYEQYF. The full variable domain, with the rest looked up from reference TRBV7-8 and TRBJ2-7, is GAGVSQSPRYKVAKRGQDVALRCDPISGHVSLFWYQQALGQGPEFLTYFQNEAQLDKSGLPSDRFFAERPEGSVSTLKIQRTQQEDSAVYLCASSPGGLSPYEQYFGPGTRLTVT.

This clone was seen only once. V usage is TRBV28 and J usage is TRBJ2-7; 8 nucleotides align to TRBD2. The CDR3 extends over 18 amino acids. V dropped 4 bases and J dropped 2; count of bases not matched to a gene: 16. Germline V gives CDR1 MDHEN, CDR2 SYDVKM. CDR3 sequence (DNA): TGTGCCAGCAGTTCCGCGACATTTACTAGCGGACTTACCTACGAGCAGTACTTC. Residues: CASSSATFTSGLTYEQYF.

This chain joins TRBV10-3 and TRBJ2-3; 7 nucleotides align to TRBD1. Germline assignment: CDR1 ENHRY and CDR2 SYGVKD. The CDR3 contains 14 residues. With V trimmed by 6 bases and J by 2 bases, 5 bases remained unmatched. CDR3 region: CAIRPGTATDTQYF. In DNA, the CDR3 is TGTGCCATCAGACCCGGGACAGCCACAGATACGCAGTATTTT.

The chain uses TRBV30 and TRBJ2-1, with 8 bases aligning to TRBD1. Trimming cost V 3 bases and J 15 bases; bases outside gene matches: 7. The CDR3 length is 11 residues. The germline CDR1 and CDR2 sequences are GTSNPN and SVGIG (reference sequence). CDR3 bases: TGTGCCTGGAGGTTCACAGGGGGAATGTTCTTC. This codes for CAWRFTGGMFF.

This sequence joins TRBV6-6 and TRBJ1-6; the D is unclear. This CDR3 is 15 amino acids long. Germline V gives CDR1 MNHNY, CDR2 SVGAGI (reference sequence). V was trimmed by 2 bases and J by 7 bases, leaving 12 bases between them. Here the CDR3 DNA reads TGTGCCAGCAGTTACGGGCCACAGACCAATTCACCCCTCCACTTT. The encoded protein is CASSYGPQTNSPLHF.

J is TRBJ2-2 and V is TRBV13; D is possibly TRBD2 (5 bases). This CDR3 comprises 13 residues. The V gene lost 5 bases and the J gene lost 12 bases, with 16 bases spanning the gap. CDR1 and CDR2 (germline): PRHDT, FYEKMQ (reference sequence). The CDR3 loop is CASSSPTRGQLFF. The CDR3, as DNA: TGTGCCAGCAGCAGCCCCACACGGGGTCAGCTGTTTTTT.

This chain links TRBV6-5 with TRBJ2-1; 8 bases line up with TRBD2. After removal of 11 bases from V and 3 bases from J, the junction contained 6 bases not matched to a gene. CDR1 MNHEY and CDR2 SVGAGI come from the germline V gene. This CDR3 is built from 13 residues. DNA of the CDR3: TGTGCCGGTTCCGGGACTAGCTACAATGAGCAGTTCTTC. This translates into CAGSGTSYNEQFF.

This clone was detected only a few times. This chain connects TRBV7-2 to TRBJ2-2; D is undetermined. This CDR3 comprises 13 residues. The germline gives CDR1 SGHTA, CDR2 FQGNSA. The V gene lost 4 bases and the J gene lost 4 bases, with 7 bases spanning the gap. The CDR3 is CASSSRLTGELFF. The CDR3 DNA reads TGTGCCAGCAGCTCCCGACTCACCGGGGAGCTGTTTTTT.

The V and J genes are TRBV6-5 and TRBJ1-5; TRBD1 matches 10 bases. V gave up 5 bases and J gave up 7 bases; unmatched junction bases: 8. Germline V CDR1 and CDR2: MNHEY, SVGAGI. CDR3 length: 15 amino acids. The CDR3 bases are TGTGCCAGCAGTCTGCGACAGGGGGCAGGCCAGCCCCAGCATTTT. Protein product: CASSLRQGAGQPQHF.

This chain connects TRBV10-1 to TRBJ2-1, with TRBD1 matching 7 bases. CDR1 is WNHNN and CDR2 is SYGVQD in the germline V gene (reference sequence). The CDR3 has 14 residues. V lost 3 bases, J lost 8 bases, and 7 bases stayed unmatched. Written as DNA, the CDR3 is TGCGCCAGCAGTGACCACAGGGGCAGCTATGAGCAGTTCTTC. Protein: CASSDHRGSYEQFF.

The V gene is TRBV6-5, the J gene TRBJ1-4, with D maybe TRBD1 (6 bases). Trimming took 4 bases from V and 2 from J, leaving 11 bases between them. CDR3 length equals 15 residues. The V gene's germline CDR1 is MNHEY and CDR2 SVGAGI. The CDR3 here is CASSLNRATNEKLFF. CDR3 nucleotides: TGTGCCAGCAGTTTGAACAGGGCGACTAATGAAAAACTGTTTTTT.

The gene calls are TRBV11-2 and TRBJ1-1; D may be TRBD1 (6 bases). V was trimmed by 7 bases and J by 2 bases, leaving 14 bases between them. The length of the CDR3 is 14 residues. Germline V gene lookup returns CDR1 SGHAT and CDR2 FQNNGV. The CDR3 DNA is TGTGCCAGCACTTTAACAGGGATCAACACTGAAGCTTTCTTT. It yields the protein CASTLTGINTEAFF. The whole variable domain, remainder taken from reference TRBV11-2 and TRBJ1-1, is EAGVAQSPRYKIIEKRQSVAFWCNPISGHATLYWYQQILGQGPKLLIQFQNNGVVDDSQLPKDRFSAERLKGVDSTLKIQPAKLEDSAVYLCASTLTGINTEAFFGQGTRLTVV.

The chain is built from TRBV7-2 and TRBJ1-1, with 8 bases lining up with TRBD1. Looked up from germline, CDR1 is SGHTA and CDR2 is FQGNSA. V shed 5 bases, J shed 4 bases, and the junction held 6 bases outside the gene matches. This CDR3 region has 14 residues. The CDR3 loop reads CASSARQGTTEAFF. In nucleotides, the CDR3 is TGTGCCAGCAGCGCAAGACAGGGGACCACTGAAGCTTTCTTT.

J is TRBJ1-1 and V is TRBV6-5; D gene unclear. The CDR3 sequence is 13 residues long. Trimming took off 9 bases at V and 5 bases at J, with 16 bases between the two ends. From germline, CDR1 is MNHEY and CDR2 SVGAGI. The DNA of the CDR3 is TGTGCCAGTATTGGAGGTAGAGGAACTGAAGCTTTCTTT. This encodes CASIGGRGTEAFF.

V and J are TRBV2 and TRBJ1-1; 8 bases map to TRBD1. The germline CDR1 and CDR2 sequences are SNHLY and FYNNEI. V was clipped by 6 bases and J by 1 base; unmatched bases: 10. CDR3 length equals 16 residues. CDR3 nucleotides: TGTGCCAGCAGGGACAGGGTGGGGTTGGGGAACACTGAAGCTTTCTTT. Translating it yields CASRDRVGLGNTEAFF.

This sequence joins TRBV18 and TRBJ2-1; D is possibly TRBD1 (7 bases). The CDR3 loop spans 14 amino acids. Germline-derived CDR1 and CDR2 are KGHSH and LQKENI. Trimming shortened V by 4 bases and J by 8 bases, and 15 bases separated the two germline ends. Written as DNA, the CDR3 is TGTGCCAGCTCACAGTATACAGGGGAGGATGAGCAGTTCTTC. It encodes CASSQYTGEDEQFF.

DNA of the CDR3: TGTGCCAGCAGCACCCGGGACAGAGGCCGCTATAATTCACCCCTCCACTTT. Protein product: CASSTRDRGRYNSPLHF. This chain uses TRBV7-9 with TRBJ1-6; 7 bases align to TRBD1. The CDR3 is 17 amino acids. V lost 5 bases to trimming and J lost 3 bases; unmatched junction nucleotides: 10. Germline CDR1 reads SEHNR; CDR2 reads FQNEAQ (reference sequence).

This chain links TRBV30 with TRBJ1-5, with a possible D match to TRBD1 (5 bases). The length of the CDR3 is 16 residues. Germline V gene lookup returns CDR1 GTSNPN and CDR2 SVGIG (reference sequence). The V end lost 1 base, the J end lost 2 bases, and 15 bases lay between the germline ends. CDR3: CAWSAGQGGGNQPQHF. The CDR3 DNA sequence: TGTGCCTGGAGTGCGGGTCAGGGTGGAGGCAATCAGCCCCAGCATTTT.

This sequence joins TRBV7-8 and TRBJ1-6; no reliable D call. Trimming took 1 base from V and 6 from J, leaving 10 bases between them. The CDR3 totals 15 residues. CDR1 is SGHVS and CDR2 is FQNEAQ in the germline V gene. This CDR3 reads CASSLDSGVNSPLHF. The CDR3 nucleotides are TGTGCCAGCAGCTTAGATTCCGGGGTTAATTCACCCCTCCACTTT.

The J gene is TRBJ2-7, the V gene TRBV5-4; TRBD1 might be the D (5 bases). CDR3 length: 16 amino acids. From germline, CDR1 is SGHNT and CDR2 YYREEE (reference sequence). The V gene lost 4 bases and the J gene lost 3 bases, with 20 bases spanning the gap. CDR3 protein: CASSPQTRTQLYEQYF. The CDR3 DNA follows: TGTGCCAGCAGCCCACAAACACGGACACAACTCTACGAGCAGTACTTC. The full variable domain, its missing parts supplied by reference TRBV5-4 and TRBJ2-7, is ETGVTQSPTHLIKTRGQQVTLRCSSQSGHNTVSWYQQALGQGPQFIFQYYREEENGRGNFPPRFSGLQFPNYSSELNVNALELDDSALYLCASSPQTRTQLYEQYFGPGTRLTVT.

CDR3 nucleotide sequence: TGTGCCAGCAGTCACGGCGACAGCAGCTCTGGAAACACCATATATTTT. Translation: CASSHGDSSSGNTIYF. The chain is built from TRBV6-6 and TRBJ1-3, with D perhaps TRBD1 (5 bases). The CDR3 length is 16 residues. Germline CDR1 MNHNY, CDR2 SVGAGI (reference sequence). The germline V and J ends were trimmed by 5 bases and 0 bases, with 14 bases remaining between them.

The CDR3: CASSELASVFF. The CDR3 nucleotides read TGTGCCAGCAGTGAGCTAGCGAGTGTGTTCTTC. This chain uses TRBV6-1 with TRBJ2-1, with D possibly being TRBD2 (6 bases). CDR3 length: 11 amino acids. Germline V gene lookup returns CDR1 MNHNS and CDR2 SASEGT. The V end was cut by 3 bases, the J end by 15 bases, with 12 bases between.

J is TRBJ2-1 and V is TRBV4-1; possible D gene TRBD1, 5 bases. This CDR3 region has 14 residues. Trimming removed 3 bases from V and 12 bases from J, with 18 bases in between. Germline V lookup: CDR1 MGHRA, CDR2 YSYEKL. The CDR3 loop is CASSQTFRGFMQFF. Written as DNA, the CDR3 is TGCGCCAGCAGCCAGACCTTTAGGGGATTTATGCAGTTCTTC.